A selection of T cell receptor beta chains follows, all from one sample in a study of CD8+ T cells in alopecia areata. Method: immunoSEQ multiplex PCR; TCRdb's copy keeps in-frame clones and lacks some. This sample carries 150,000 to 200,000 clones, roughly 65% of them seen once, and the ten largest clones take 0.91%. The sample here was CD4+ T cells sorted from blood, taken at week 4, from a patient treated with tofacitinib. The receptors originated from a human donor with alopecia areata. CDR3s include the opening cysteine and the closing phenylalanine or tryptophan. The D gene is left open where the match is weak. Size tells how often a clone was seen (once, few, many) or the class of an expanded clone, and some rows leave it out.

J: TRBJ2-7; D: -; size: -; V: TRBV7-9; DNA: TGTGCCAGCAGCCGCAACGAGCAGTACTTC; CDR3: CASSRNEQYF
J: TRBJ2-6; D: -; size: -; V: TRBV12-5; DNA: TGTGCTAGTGGACCAACTCTAACAAACGTCCTGACTTTC; CDR3: CASGPTLTNVLTF
J: TRBJ2-2; D: -; size: -; V: TRBV29-1; DNA: TGCAGCGTGAGGGCGGGCCAGCTGAACACCGGGGAGCTGTTTTTT; CDR3: CSVRAGQLNTGELFF
J: TRBJ2-3; D: -; size: -; V: TRBV2; DNA: TGTGCCACCACACGATCGAGCGGTTTCACAGATACGCAGTATTTT; CDR3: CATTRSSGFTDTQYF
J: TRBJ2-5; D: TRBD1; size: -; V: TRBV29-1; DNA: TGCAGCGCTGACAGGGGCGACCAAGAGACCCAGTACTTC; CDR3: CSADRGDQETQYF
J: TRBJ2-1; D: -; size: -; V: TRBV2; DNA: TGTGCCAGCCGGGCCGAATTGAACAATGAGCAGTTCTTC; CDR3: CASRAELNNEQFF
J: TRBJ2-7; D: TRBD1; size: once; V: TRBV5-1; DNA: TGCGCCAGCAGCCCTGGACAGGGATCAGACGAGCAGTACTTC; CDR3: CASSPGQGSDEQYF
J: TRBJ1-1; D: -; size: -; V: TRBV29-1; DNA: TGCAGCGTTGTTCGTATCCTGAACACTGAAGCTTTCTTT; CDR3: CSVVRILNTEAFF
J: TRBJ1-5; D: -; size: -; V: TRBV25-1; DNA: TGTGCCAGCAGTGATAGCAATCAGCCCCAGCATTTT; CDR3: CASSDSNQPQHF
J: TRBJ1-1; D: TRBD1; size: -; V: TRBV30; DNA: TGTGCCTGGAGTGTAGGAGGGGGCGAGGCTTTCTTT; CDR3: CAWSVGGGEAFF